This T cell receptor beta chain was sequenced during a study of blood T cell repertoires in COVID-19. Study in general: Donors in the United States, Italy and Spain gave samples during acute or convalescent COVID-19.

As processed by the authors: Reference gene primer amplification gave estimated nucleated cell counts. Sequencing used immunoSEQ multiplex PCR; TCRdb keeps in-frame clones, though not all of them. Clone size and V and J calls were adopted from that table, with D and trimming inferred from the DNA. The data contain roughly 50,000 clones, 90% of them singletons. V lost 6 bases to trimming and J lost 7 bases, with 9 bases between them. CDR3 length equals 12 residues. Looked up from germline, CDR1 is MNHEY and CDR2 is SVGAGI. The chain uses TRBV6-5 and TRBJ1-4; possible D gene TRBD1, 6 bases. Material for sequencing was peripheral blood. The TCR originated in a woman aged 35 to 49 with active COVID-19. The CDR3 DNA sequence: TGTGCCAGCAGGACAGGTCTTGAAAAACTGTTTTTT. It encodes CASRTGLEKLFF.